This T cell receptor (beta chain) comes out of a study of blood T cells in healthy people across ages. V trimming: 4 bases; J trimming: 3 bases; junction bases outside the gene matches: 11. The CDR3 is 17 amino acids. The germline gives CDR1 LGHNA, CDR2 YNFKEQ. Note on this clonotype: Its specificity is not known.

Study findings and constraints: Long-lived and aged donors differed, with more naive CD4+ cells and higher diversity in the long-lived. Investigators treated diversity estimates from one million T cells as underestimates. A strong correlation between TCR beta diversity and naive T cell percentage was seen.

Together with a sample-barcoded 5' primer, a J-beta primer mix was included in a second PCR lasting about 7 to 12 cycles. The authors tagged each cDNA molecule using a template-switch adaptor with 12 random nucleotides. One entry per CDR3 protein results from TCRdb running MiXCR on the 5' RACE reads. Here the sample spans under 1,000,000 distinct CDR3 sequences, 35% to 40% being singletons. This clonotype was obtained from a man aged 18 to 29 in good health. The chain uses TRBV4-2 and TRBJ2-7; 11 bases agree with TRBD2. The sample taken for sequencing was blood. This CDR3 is CASSPQIGLAGGYEQYF. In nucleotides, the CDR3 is TGTGCCAGCAGCCCTCAAATTGGGCTAGCGGGGGGCTACGAGCAGTACTTC.